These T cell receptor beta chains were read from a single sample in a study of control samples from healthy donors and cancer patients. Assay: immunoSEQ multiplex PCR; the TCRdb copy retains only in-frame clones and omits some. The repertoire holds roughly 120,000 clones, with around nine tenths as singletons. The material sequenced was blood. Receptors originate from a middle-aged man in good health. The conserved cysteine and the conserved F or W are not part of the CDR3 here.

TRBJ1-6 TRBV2 ASRGQGTFGNSPLH
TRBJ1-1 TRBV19 ASRLDGTEAF
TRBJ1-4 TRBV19 ASSRSSTNEKLF
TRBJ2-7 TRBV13 ASSSRFSYEQY
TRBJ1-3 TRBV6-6 ASRYDRGPGNTIY
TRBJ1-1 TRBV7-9 ASSPTGVGAF
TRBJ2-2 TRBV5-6 ASSLQRGVMGTGELF
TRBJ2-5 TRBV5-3 ARSPELTGARGTQY
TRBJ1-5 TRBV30 AWSVDRSNQPQH
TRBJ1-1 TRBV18 ASSSFRGLRDTEAF
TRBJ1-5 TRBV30 AWSALISNQPQH
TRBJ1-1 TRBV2 ASSFSRGGSTEAF
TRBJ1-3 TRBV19 ASSNQGSSGNTIY
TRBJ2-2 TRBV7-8 ASSRLTSGNTGELF
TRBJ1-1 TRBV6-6 ASSYSLTDPRAF
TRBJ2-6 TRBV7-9 ASSHTGHLSSGANVLT
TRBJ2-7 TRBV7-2 ASSLQGRAANEQY
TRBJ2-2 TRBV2 ASKKDRHTGELF
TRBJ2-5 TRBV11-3 ASSPGRRNQETQY
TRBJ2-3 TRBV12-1 ASSSDQRGGGAYDTQY
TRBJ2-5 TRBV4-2 ASSQDWLAGGQETQY
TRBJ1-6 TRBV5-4 ASSPDGAWDSPLH
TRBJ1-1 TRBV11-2 ASSPGQGLNTEAF
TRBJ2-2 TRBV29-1 SAAGGNTGELF
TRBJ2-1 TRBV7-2 ASSLVRRYEQF
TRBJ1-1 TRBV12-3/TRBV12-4 ASTSFGVTEAF
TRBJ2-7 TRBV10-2 ASSDGYEQY
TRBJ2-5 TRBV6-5 ASSYRGWETQY
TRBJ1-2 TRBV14 ASSQDRAYGYT
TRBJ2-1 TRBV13 ASSPLGNEQF
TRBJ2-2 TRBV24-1 ATSDFSGISMNTGELF
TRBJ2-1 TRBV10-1 ASSELAGGAYNEQF
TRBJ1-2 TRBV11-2 ASSLDGGRINYGYT
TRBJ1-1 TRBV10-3 AIRGGQPTTEAF
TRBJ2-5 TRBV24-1 ATSAFTSGTRYQETQY
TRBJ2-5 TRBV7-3 ASSPRRGGGETQY
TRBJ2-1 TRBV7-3 ASSLMLVSYNEQF
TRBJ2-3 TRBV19 ASSIAADTQY
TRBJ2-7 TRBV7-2 ASSFGTGGFYEQY
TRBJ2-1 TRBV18 ASSTQGAINEQF
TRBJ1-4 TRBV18 ASSRGQEEKLF
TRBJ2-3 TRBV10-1 ASSDRISGGWTDTQY
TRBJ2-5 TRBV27 ASRTSGGETQY
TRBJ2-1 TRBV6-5 ASSYGADIYNEQF
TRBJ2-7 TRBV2 ASSAGFYEQY
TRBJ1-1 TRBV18 ASSPWETEAF
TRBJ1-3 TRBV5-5 ASSLGGNAGNTIY
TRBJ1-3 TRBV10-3 AISESYGEAGNTIY
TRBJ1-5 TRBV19 ASSIGIGDFQPQH